The entry below describes one TCR beta chain. The protocol was immunoSEQ multiplex PCR, while the TCRdb copy is restricted to in-frame clones and leaves out a portion. The repertoire holds roughly 120,000 clones, with 90% to 95% as singletons. This sample was included in a study of T cells after somatic rescue of genetic block. Trimming removed 0 bases at V and 5 bases at J, with 9 bases between. The CDR3 has 13 amino acids. Per germline, CDR1 SGDLS and CDR2 YYNGEE. V gene TRBV9 combines with J gene TRBJ2-7; D is unclear. Sequencing was performed on peripheral blood mononuclear cells (PBMCs). The sequence was collected from a woman younger than 30. CDR3 nucleotide sequence: TGTGCCAGCAGCGTAGGGGGTTGGGACGAGCAGTACTTC. It yields the protein CASSVGGWDEQYF.